This T cell receptor (beta chain) appears in the sequencing data of a study of human T cells and chemical hapten exposure (TCRdb year 2021). As for the study more broadly: For sensitization, 2% DPC in acetone was applied to a 2 cm by 2 cm area of upper inner arm skin. Patch tests used Finn chambers with 0.01% DPC on the upper back, scored after 6 days by International Contact Dermatitis Research Group standards. Libraries were pooled for sequencing, and variation in per-sample TCR yields was attributed mainly to small differences in library volumes within the pool. This study followed changes in the peripheral blood TCR repertoire in vivo during primary and secondary sensitization of alopecia patients to the hapten diphenylcyclopropenone (DPC). Approximately 30 alopecia patients provided blood for TCR sequencing at one to four time points (pre-sensitization, 2, 6 and 24 weeks). Most of the patients in the cohort were female, and the cohort covered alopecia areata with under or over 50% scalp involvement, alopecia totalis and alopecia universalis. Weekly therapeutic DPC doses were additionally applied to the scalp of patients throughout the roughly 25-week study period. Blood samples were taken from patients before sensitization (week 0) and then at 2, 6 and about 24 weeks after DPC sensitization.

The full study reports these points: No change with DPC sensitization was found in the number of TCRs above 1 in 1000 frequency, and no evidence of global repertoire structure alterations was found. Compared with pre-sensitization or healthy control sets, expanded TCRs formed significantly more large CDR3 similarity clusters, which is consistent with antigen-driven responses. Patch test score correlated positively with the number of PT1 expanded TCRs, reaching significance at thresholds 8, 16 and 32 but not at 4. Because all patients had alopecia, a presumed autoimmune disease, the immune response of the patients might differ from that of healthy individuals. After repeated subsampling, the strength of the expansion versus patch-test correlation and the threshold at which it became significant changed.

Libraries were built with RACE. The instrument was a NextSeq 500. During library preparation, unique molecular identifiers were attached to individual cDNA molecules so that TCRs could be counted in a quantitative, reproducible way. From each blood RNA sample, both TCR alpha and TCR beta chains were sequenced. The source study handled its data this way. Samples had a median of roughly 99,000 TCRs, with a range from roughly 23,224 to 750,000. The Decombinator software suite was used to annotate the V, J and CDR3 of the TCR reads. To make PS versus PT1 abundance plots, every sample was subsampled to the same number of TCRs (28,000). Expanded TCRs were defined as absent before sensitization and observed at least eight times at the 2-week time point. TCRdb reprocessed the public reads (quality trimming at Q25 with fastp, clone calling with MiXCR) and kept in-frame beta chains. Identical CDR3 protein sequences are pooled into one entry, listed with their most common genes and DNA. The V and J calls follow TCRdb's processing rather than the paper's. In all, the sample holds 360,000 or so distinct CDR3 sequences, and under 6.5% of those were seen once. Over 5.5% of the sample is held by the ten biggest clonotypes.

Many counts were recorded for this clonotype. What this receptor recognizes is not known. Per-base qualities were not stored, and no clone one base away is much larger. In the germline V gene, CDR1 corresponds to SGHNT and CDR2 to YENEEA. The CDR3, cysteine through phenylalanine, is 15 amino acids long. Kept here is only the CDR3 DNA, which spans 45 bases and is read in frame from base 1. At the junction V is shortened by 3 bases and J by 2 bases; bases outside the gene matches: 6. Sample time point, as interpreted from the label and publication: patch test 2, 6 weeks after DPC sensitization. This specimen's treatment or condition label, interpreted: therapeutic diphenylcyclopropenone sensitization with weekly scalp DPC. Blood at each patch-test visit was drawn before the patch test was applied. Patients were considered eligible if aged 18 to 70, diagnosed with alopecia and deemed suitable for DPC therapy, and patients were excluded if pregnant. Total RNA was extracted from unfractionated whole blood that had been collected in Tempus Blood RNA tubes.

The sequence derives from a woman younger than 35 with alopecia areata. Some clones in this sample may be carry-over from other donors' samples. The starting material was whole blood, obtained in connection with sensitization to the hapten diphenylcyclopropenone (DPC). The rearranged segments are TRBV11-3 and TRBJ2-7, with 8 bases matching TRBD2. This receptor carries the CDR3 CASSLKAGDTYEQYF. The nucleotide sequence is TGTGCCAGCAGCTTGAAAGCGGGGGATACCTACGAGCAGTACTTC.